This T cell receptor (beta chain) was captured by sequencing in a study of blood T cell repertoires in COVID-19. Study information: PBMCs, B-cell-depleted T cells, or T cells were the source of the cDNA or gDNA that made up the material.

There are 16 residues in the CDR3. Germline CDR1 reads SGHKS; CDR2 reads YYEKEE (reference sequence). The V end was cut by 3 bases, the J end by 0 bases, with 13 bases between. This clone was found a few times. TCRdb's copy holds only in-frame clones and misses some; the assay was immunoSEQ multiplex PCR. The data show 250,000 to 300,000 clones, with roughly 90% seen just once and around 11% held by the top ten. Source material: peripheral blood. The clonotype originates from a young woman with COVID-19, enrolled during active disease. The chain links TRBV5-5 to TRBJ1-3; D ambiguous. DNA of the CDR3: TGTGCCAGCAGCTCTGCTATAGTTGGCTCTGGAAACACCATATATTTT. Protein product: CASSSAIVGSGNTIYF.